A selection of T cell receptor beta chains follows, all from one sample in a study of blood T cell repertoires in COVID-19. Measured with immunoSEQ multiplex PCR; TCRdb has only the in-frame clones, and not every one. The table has 150,000 to 200,000 clones, roughly 91% seen once; the top ten hold about 2.3%. The specimen was peripheral blood. Source of these receptors: a man younger than 35 with acute or convalescent COVID-19. The CDR3 runs from the conserved cysteine through the conserved F or W. The D gene is left open where the match is weak. Clone size is not always given. Where it is, it says once, few, many or a class for expanded clones.

J,size,D,V,CDR3,DNA
TRBJ2-1,-,TRBD2,TRBV6-5,CASSHGGRRGEQFF,TGTGCCAGCAGCCACGGGGGGAGGCGAGGTGAGCAGTTCTTC
TRBJ1-5,-,-,TRBV30,CAWSGSYNQPQHF,TGTGCCTGGAGTGGGAGCTACAATCAGCCCCAGCATTTT
TRBJ1-4,-,TRBD1,TRBV24-1,CATQKSPKKAGTGDEKLFF,TGTGCCACCCAAAAAAGCCCCAAGAAGGCTGGGACAGGGGATGAAAAACTGTTTTTT
TRBJ2-5,-,-,TRBV12-3/TRBV12-4,CASSLGQRETQYF,TGTGCCAGCAGTTTAGGGCAGAGGGAGACCCAGTACTTC
TRBJ1-1,-,-,TRBV14,CASRPIKEVNTEAFF,TGTGCCAGCAGACCAATCAAGGAGGTGAACACTGAAGCTTTCTTT
TRBJ1-2,few,-,TRBV5-1,CASSLVLGQNYGYTF,TGCGCCAGCAGCTTGGTTCTAGGCCAAAACTATGGCTACACCTTC
TRBJ1-1,-,-,TRBV24-1,CATSDSRTNTEAFF,TGTGCCACCAGTGATTCGAGGACAAACACTGAAGCTTTCTTT
TRBJ1-1,few,-,TRBV7-9,CASSFVGRENTEAFF,TGTGCCAGCAGCTTTGTCGGGCGGGAGAACACTGAAGCTTTCTTT
TRBJ2-3,-,TRBD2,TRBV19,CASSPPTRRSGGWADTQYF,TGTGCCAGTAGTCCCCCGACCCGGAGGAGCGGGGGTTGGGCAGATACGCAGTATTTT
TRBJ1-1,few,TRBD1,TRBV12-3/TRBV12-4,CATSGGLKAFF,TGTGCCACTTCAGGGGGCTTGAAAGCTTTCTTT
TRBJ1-1,-,TRBD1,TRBV5-8,CASSLGPTGVAFF,TGTGCCAGCAGCTTGGGACCGACAGGGGTAGCTTTCTTT
TRBJ1-3,-,-,TRBV18,CASSPHQGGLGGNTIYF,TGTGCCAGCTCACCACATCAGGGAGGCCTTGGTGGAAACACCATATATTTT
TRBJ2-1,-,-,TRBV3-1/TRBV3-2,CASSQGNTEQFF,TGTGCCAGCAGCCAGGGCAATACTGAGCAGTTCTTC
TRBJ1-2,-,-,TRBV5-4,CASSAVLSHYGYTF,TGTGCCAGCAGCGCGGTCCTTTCGCACTATGGCTACACCTTC
TRBJ2-7,once,-,TRBV27,CASSTYRDMSYEQYF,TGTGCCAGCAGTACATACAGGGACATGTCCTACGAGCAGTACTTC
TRBJ1-1,few,-,TRBV12-3/TRBV12-4,CASRLTGDTEAFF,TGTGCCAGCAGGCTTACAGGAGACACTGAAGCTTTCTTT
TRBJ1-5,-,-,TRBV6-5,CASLSETGQPQHF,TGTGCCAGTCTCAGCGAGACGGGACAGCCCCAGCATTTT
TRBJ2-7,once,-,TRBV15,CATSRDEGATYEQYF,TGTGCCACCAGCAGAGATGAAGGGGCAACCTACGAGCAGTACTTC
TRBJ1-1,-,-,TRBV18,CASSPRTDSLNTEAFF,TGTGCCAGCTCACCACGTACGGACAGTCTGAACACTGAAGCTTTCTTT
TRBJ1-6,many,-,TRBV9,CASSRPGWSHPPLHF,TGTGCCAGCAGTCGTCCAGGGTGGTCCCATCCACCCCTCCACTTT
TRBJ2-7,once,TRBD1,TRBV3-1/TRBV3-2,CASSQEGQGGEQYF,TGTGCCAGCAGCCAAGAGGGACAGGGGGGGGAGCAGTACTTC
TRBJ2-7,-,-,TRBV6-1,CASSESWARSFYEQYF,TGTGCCAGCAGTGAAAGTTGGGCCAGAAGTTTCTACGAGCAGTACTTC
TRBJ2-5,-,-,TRBV20-1,CSASSLIPGEYQETQYF,TGCAGTGCTAGTAGCCTGATCCCGGGAGAGTACCAAGAGACCCAGTACTTC
TRBJ2-3,-,-,TRBV19,CASSTYPLERQYF,TGTGCCAGTAGTACTTACCCCCTAGAGAGGCAGTATTTT
TRBJ2-3,few,TRBD2,TRBV5-4,CASSSSGGTTDTQYF,TGTGCCAGCAGCTCCAGCGGGGGCACCACAGATACGCAGTATTTT
TRBJ1-1,-,-,TRBV15,CATSRVRQNSEAFF,TGTGCCACCAGCAGAGTTAGACAGAATTCTGAAGCTTTCTTT
TRBJ1-6,-,-,TRBV5-4,CASSLVPGENSPLHF,TGTGCCAGCAGCTTGGTCCCGGGGGAGAATTCACCCCTCCACTTT
TRBJ1-1,once,TRBD1,TRBV6-1,CASSERDRVAEAFF,TGTGCCAGCAGTGAACGAGACAGGGTGGCTGAAGCTTTCTTT
TRBJ1-2,-,-,TRBV30,CAWSVGALRPAFYGYTF,TGTGCCTGGAGTGTAGGGGCTTTGAGGCCGGCCTTCTATGGCTACACCTTC
TRBJ1-1,-,TRBD1,TRBV14,CASSPADRGRTEAFF,TGTGCCAGCAGCCCGGCTGACAGGGGGAGAACTGAAGCTTTCTTT
TRBJ1-1,-,TRBD1,TRBV29-1,CSVGTGDDAEAFF,TGCAGCGTGGGGACAGGGGATGATGCTGAAGCTTTCTTT
TRBJ1-5,-,-,TRBV4-2,CASSREGKEYQPQHF,TGTGCCAGCAGCAGGGAGGGGAAAGAATATCAGCCCCAGCATTTT
TRBJ1-2,-,-,TRBV6-1,CASREGLNYGYTF,TGTGCCAGCAGGGAAGGACTTAACTATGGCTACACCTTC